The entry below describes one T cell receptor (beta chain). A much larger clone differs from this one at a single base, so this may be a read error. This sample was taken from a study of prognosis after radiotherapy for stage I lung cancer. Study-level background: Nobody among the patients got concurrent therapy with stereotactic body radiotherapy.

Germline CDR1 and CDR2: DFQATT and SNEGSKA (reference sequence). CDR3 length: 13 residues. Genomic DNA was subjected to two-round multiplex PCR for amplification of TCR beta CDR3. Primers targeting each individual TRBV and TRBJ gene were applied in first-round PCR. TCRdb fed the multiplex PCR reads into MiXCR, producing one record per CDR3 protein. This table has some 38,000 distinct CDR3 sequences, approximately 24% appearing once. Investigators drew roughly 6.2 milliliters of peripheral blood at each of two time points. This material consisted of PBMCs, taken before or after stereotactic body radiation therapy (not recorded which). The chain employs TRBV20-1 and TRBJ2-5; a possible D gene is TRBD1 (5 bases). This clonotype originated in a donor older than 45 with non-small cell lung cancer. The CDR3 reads CSARKDTSVTEYF. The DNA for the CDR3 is TGCAGTGCTAGAAAGGACACATCGGTGACCGAGTACTTC.